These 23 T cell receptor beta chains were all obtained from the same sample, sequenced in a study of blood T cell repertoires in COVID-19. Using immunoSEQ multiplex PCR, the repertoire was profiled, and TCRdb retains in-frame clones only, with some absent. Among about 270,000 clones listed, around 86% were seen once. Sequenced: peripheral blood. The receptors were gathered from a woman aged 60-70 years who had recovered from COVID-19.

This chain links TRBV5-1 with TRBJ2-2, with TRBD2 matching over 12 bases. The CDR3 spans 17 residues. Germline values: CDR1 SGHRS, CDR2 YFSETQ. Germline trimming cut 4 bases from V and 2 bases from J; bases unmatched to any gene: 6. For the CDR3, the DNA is TGCGCCAGCAGCGCTGGACTAGCGGGACTAAACACCGGGGAGCTGTTTTTT. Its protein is CASSAGLAGLNTGELFF.

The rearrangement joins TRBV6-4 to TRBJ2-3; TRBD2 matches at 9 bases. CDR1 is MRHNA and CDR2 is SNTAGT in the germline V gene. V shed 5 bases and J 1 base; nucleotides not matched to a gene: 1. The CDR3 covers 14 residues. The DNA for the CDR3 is TGTGCCAGCAGTTTAGCGGGGGGCACAGATACGCAGTATTTT. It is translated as CASSLAGGTDTQYF.

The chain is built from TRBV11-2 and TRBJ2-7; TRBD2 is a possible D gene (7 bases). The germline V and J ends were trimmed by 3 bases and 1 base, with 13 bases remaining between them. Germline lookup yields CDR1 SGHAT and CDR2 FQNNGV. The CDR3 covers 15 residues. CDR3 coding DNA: TGTGCCAGCAGCTTTGGGGGGGGCCGGTCCTACGAGCAGTACTTC. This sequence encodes CASSFGGGRSYEQYF.

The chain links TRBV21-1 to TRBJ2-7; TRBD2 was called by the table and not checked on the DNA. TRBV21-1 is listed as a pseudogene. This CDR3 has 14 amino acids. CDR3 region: CASSTRDSPYEQYF. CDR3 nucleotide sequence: TGTGCCAGCAGCACCCGGGACTCCCCCTACGAGCAGTACTTC.

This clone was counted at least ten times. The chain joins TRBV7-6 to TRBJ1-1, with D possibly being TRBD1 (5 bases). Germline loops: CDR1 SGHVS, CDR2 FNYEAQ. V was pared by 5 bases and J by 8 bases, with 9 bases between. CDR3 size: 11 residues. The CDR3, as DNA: TGTGCCAGCAGCCCCGGGGGGGAAGCTTTCTTT. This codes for CASSPGGEAFF.

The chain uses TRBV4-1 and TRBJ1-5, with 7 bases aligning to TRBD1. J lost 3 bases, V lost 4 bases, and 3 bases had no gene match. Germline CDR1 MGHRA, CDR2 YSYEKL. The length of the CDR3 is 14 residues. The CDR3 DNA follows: TGCGCCAGCAGCCCAGGACAGGTCAATCAGCCCCAGCATTTT. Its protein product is CASSPGQVNQPQHF.

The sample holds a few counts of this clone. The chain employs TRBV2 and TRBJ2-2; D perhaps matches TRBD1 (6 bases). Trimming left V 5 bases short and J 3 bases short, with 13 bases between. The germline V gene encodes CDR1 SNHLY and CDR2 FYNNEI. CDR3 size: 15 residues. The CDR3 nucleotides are TGTGCCAGCAGTCTAGTAGGGGGTGACACCGGGGAGCTGTTTTTT. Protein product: CASSLVGGDTGELFF.

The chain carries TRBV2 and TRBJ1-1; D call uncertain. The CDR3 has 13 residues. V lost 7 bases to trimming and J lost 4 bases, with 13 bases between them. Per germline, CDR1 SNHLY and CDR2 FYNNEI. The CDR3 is CASTQLEGTEAFF. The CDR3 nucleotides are TGTGCCAGCACACAGCTGGAGGGCACTGAAGCTTTCTTT.

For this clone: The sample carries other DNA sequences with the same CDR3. The CDR3 loop reads CASSLGPGGNTIYF. CDR3 sequence (DNA): TGTGCCAGCAGCCTGGGGCCGGGAGGGAACACCATATATTTT. The chain is built from TRBV7-3 and TRBJ1-3; TRBD1 might be the D (5 bases). This CDR3 contains 14 residues. Germline-derived CDR1 and CDR2 are SGHTA and FQGTGA. With 5 bases removed from V and 7 bases from J, the gap between germline ends came to 15 bases.

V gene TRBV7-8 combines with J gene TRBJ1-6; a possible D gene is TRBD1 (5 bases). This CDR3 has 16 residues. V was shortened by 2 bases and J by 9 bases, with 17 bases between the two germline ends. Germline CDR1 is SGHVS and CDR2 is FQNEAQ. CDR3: CASSLRLGQGFSPLHF. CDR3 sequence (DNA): TGTGCCAGCAGCTTAAGGCTGGGTCAGGGTTTTTCACCCCTCCACTTT. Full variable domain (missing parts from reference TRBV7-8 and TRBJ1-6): GAGVSQSPRYKVAKRGQDVALRCDPISGHVSLFWYQQALGQGPEFLTYFQNEAQLDKSGLPSDRFFAERPEGSVSTLKIQRTQQEDSAVYLCASSLRLGQGFSPLHFGNGTRLTVT.

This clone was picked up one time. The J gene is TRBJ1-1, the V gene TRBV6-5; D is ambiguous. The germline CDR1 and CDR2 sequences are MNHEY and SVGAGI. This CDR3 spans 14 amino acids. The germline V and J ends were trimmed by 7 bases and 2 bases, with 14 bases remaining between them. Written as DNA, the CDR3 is TGTGCCAGCACCCAAGGAGGCCTTAACACTGAAGCTTTCTTT. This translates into CASTQGGLNTEAFF.

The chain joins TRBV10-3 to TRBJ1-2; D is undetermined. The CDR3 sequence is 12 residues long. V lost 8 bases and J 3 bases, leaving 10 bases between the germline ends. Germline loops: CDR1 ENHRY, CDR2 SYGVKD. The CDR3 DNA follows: TGTGCCATCTCGTTCCAGGACTATGGCTACACCTTC. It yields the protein CAISFQDYGYTF.

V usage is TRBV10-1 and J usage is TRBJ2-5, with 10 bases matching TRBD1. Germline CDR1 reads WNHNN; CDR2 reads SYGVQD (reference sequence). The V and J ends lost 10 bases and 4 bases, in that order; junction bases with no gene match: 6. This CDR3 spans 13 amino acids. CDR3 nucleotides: TGCGCCACAACCGGGACAGGGGCAGAGACCCAGTACTTC. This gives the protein CATTGTGAETQYF.

Written as DNA, the CDR3 is TGTGCCAGTATAAATCGGGGGGCATCAGATACGCAGTATTTT. Protein sequence: CASINRGASDTQYF. This chain connects TRBV19 to TRBJ2-3, with a possible D match to TRBD2 (7 bases). V lost 7 bases to trimming and J lost 4 bases, with 15 bases between them. CDR1 and CDR2 (germline): LNHDA, SQIVND (reference sequence). This CDR3 spans 14 amino acids.

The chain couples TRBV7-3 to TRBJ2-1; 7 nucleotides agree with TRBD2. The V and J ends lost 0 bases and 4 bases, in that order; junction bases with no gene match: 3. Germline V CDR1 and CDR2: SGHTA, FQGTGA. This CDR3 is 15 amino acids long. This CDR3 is CASSLTYSGYNEQFF. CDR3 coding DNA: TGTGCCAGCAGCTTAACGTATAGCGGGTACAATGAGCAGTTCTTC.

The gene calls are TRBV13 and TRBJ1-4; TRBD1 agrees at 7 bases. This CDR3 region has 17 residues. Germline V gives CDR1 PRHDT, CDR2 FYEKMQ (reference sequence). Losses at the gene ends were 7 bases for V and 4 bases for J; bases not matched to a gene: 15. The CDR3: CASNRRSTGRGNEKLFF. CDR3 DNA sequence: TGTGCCAGCAACCGACGTTCGACAGGGCGGGGTAATGAAAAACTGTTTTTT.

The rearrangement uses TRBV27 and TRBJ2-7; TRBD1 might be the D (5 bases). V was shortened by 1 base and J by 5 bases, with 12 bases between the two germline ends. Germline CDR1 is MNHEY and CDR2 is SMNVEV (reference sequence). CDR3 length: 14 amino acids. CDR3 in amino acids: CASSLWGRENEQYF. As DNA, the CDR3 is TGTGCCAGCAGTTTATGGGGCAGGGAAAACGAGCAGTACTTC.

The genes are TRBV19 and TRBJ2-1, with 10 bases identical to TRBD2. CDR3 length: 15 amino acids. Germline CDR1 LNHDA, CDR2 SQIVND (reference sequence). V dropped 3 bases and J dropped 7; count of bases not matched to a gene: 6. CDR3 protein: CASSIGSGGLNEQFF. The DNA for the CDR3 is TGTGCCAGTAGTATCGGTAGCGGGGGGTTGAATGAGCAGTTCTTC.

CDR3: CASSESVFYEQYF. The DNA for the CDR3 is TGTGCCAGCAGTGAATCCGTGTTCTACGAGCAGTACTTC. The V and J genes are TRBV2 and TRBJ2-7; D is unclear. The CDR3 has 13 residues. Germline CDR1 and CDR2: SNHLY and FYNNEI. Trimming stripped 2 bases from V and 3 bases from J, with 8 bases between.

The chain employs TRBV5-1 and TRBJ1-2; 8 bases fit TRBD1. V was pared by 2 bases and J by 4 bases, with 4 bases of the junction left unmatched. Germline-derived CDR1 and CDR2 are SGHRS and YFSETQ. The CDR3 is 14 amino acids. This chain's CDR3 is CASSFQGAGYGYTF. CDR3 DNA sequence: TGCGCCAGCAGCTTCCAGGGGGCGGGCTATGGCTACACCTTC.

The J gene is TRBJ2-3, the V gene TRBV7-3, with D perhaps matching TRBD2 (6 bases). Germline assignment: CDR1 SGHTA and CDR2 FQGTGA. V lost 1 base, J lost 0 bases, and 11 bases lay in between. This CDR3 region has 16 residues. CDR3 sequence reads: CASSLNSGVSTDTQYF. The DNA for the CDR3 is TGTGCCAGCAGCTTAAATAGCGGAGTGAGCACAGATACGCAGTATTTT.

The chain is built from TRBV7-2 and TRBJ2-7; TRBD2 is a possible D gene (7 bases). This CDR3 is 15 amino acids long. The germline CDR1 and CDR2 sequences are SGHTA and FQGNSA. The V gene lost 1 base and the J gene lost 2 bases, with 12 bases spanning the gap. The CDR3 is CASSLGGGRTYEQYF. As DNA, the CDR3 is TGTGCCAGCAGCTTAGGGGGGGGGCGTACCTACGAGCAGTACTTC.

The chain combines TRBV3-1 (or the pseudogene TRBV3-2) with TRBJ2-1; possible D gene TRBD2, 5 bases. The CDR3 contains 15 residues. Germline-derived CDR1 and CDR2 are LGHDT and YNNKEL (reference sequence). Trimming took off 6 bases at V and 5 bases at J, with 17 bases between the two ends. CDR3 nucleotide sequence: TGTGCCAGCAGTCCAAATACTAGAGGCCACAATGAGCAGTTCTTC. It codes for CASSPNTRGHNEQFF.